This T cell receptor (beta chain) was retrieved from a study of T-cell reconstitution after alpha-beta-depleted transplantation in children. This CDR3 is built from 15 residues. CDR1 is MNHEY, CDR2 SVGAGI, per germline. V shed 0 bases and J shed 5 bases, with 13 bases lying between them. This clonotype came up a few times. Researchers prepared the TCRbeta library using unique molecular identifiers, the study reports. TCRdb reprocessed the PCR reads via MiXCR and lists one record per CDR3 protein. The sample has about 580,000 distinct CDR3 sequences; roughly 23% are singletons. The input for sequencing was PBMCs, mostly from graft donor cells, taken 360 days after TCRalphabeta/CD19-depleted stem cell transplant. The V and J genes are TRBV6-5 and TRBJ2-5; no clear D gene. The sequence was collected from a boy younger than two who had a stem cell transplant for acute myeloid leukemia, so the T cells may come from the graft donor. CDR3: CASSYSNPVMETQYF. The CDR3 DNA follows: TGTGCCAGCAGTTACTCGAATCCAGTTATGGAGACCCAGTACTTC.